The TCR beta chain under discussion was sequenced for a study of blood T cell repertoires in COVID-19. Turning to the study itself: T cells, B-cell-depleted T cells, or PBMCs provided the cDNA or gDNA that served as material.

The CDR3 is made up of 14 amino acids. Germline CDR1 MNHNY, CDR2 SVGAGI (reference sequence). J lost 4 bases, V lost 7 bases, and 7 bases had no gene match. Source study methods: Counts of nucleated cells, estimated from reference gene primer amplification, were obtained. This table comes from immunoSEQ multiplex PCR, and its TCRdb copy is limited to in-frame clones, with some not included. The V and J calls and clone size are taken from that table; D and trimming were inferred from the DNA. The data hold about 220,000 clones, with 65% to 85% observed a single time. The J gene is TRBJ1-3, the V gene TRBV6-6, with 7 nucleotides matching TRBD1. What was sequenced was peripheral blood. This clonotype was obtained from a woman in her fifties or sixties with acute or convalescent COVID-19. CDR3 amino acids: CASTDRVSGNTIYF. CDR3 bases: TGTGCCAGCACAGACAGGGTTTCCGGAAACACCATATATTTT.